The 10 T cell receptor beta chains reported below all come from one sample, sequenced in a study of beta chain features in type 1 diabetes. Sequencing targeted expressed TCRB transcripts, as all isolated RNA had been reverse transcribed. Generated by immunoSEQ multiplex PCR, the TCRdb table keeps only in-frame clones and is missing some. The sample holds about 350,000 clones; around 19% are singletons and the top ten take around 0.044%. The sample consisted of naive CD4+ T cells from blood. These receptor sequences come from a woman under 30 in good health.

Only a few counts were recorded for this clone. The chain has TRBV18 and TRBJ1-2; D unclear. Germline V gives CDR1 KGHSH, CDR2 LQKENI. V lost 3 bases and J 8 bases, leaving 16 bases between the germline ends. This CDR3 region has 14 residues. CDR3 sequence (DNA): TGTGCCAGCTCACCCGACCAGGAAGCGGAGGGCTACACCTTC. As protein: CASSPDQEAEGYTF.

Only a few counts were recorded for this clone. The chain combines TRBV6-5 with TRBJ2-5, with 7 bases aligning to TRBD1. Germline values: CDR1 MNHEY, CDR2 SVGAGI. V was pared by 6 bases and J by 1 base, with 2 bases of the junction left unmatched. The CDR3 is 13 amino acids. CDR3 DNA sequence: TGTGCCAGCAGGACAGGGCCCCAAGAGACCCAGTACTTC. Amino acids: CASRTGPQETQYF.

The rearrangement uses TRBV30 and TRBJ2-7; D is possibly TRBD1 (5 bases). V shed 2 bases and J shed 4 bases, with 12 bases lying between them. The CDR3 consists of 13 residues. From germline, CDR1 is GTSNPN and CDR2 SVGIG (reference sequence). CDR3 DNA: TGTGCCTGGAGTCGAAGGGGCTATTACGAGCAGTACTTC. It translates to CAWSRRGYYEQYF.

This chain connects TRBV9 to TRBJ2-3; TRBD2 matches 11 bases. CDR1 and CDR2 (germline): SGDLS, YYNGEE. There are 18 residues in the CDR3. After removal of 3 bases from V and 5 bases from J, the junction contained 14 bases not matched to a gene. The CDR3 DNA reads as TGTGCCAGCAGCGCATCGCTAATGGTAGCGGGAGGGAGAGATACGCAGTATTTT. Protein sequence: CASSASLMVAGGRDTQYF.

This clone was recorded a few times. The V gene is TRBV19, the J gene TRBJ2-7, with TRBD2 as a possible D gene (6 bases). The germline V gene encodes CDR1 LNHDA and CDR2 SQIVND (reference sequence). The CDR3 is made up of 13 amino acids. V was trimmed by 4 bases and J by 1 base, leaving 8 bases between them. This CDR3 reads CASSRGVSYEQYF. The DNA for the CDR3 is TGTGCCAGTAGTAGGGGGGTTTCCTACGAGCAGTACTTC. The full variable domain, completed using reference TRBV19 and TRBJ2-7, is DGGITQSPKYLFRKEGQNVTLSCEQNLNHDAMYWYRQDPGQGLRLIYYSQIVNDFQKGDIAEGYSVSREKKESFPLTVTSAQKNPTAFYLCASSRGVSYEQYFGPGTRLTVT.

This sequence joins TRBV29-1 and TRBJ1-1; D might be TRBD1 (5 bases). The ends were cut back, 5 bases at V and 5 bases at J, with 9 bases in the middle. The CDR3 totals 11 residues. CDR1 is SQVTM and CDR2 is ANQGSEA in the germline V gene. CDR3 region: CSVRGTTEAFF. For the CDR3, the DNA is TGCAGCGTTAGGGGAACGACTGAAGCTTTCTTT.

This chain links TRBV7-9 with TRBJ1-2; D is uncertain. This CDR3 is 14 amino acids long. Trimming took off 5 bases at V and 2 bases at J, with 12 bases between the two ends. Per the germline V gene, CDR1 is SEHNR and CDR2 is FQNEAQ (reference sequence). Written as DNA, the CDR3 is TGTGCCAGCAGCCCCGGGGAAGGGAACTATGGCTACACCTTC. Translated, it gives CASSPGEGNYGYTF.

This clone has just a few counts. The chain links TRBV29-1 to TRBJ1-1; 7 bases agree with TRBD1. The germline V gene encodes CDR1 SQVTM and CDR2 ANQGSEA. The V gene end was trimmed by 1 base and the J gene end by 1 base; junction bases not matched to a gene: 9. This CDR3 contains 16 residues. The CDR3 sequence is CSVEGWSGQSNTEAFF. DNA for the CDR3: TGCAGCGTTGAAGGATGGTCGGGACAGTCGAACACTGAAGCTTTCTTT. Based on the CDR3 plus reference TRBV29-1 and TRBJ1-1, the full variable domain is SAVISQKPSRDICQRGTSLTIQCQVDSQVTMMFWYRQQPGQSLTLIATANQGSEATYESGFVIDKFPISRPNLTFSTLTVSNMSPEDSSIYLCSVEGWSGQSNTEAFFGQGTRLTVV.

In its sample, this clone was seen a few times. This chain joins TRBV4-3 and TRBJ1-1; no definite D call. The germline gives CDR1 LGHNA, CDR2 YSLEER. Trimming took off 4 bases at V and 3 bases at J, with 12 bases between the two ends. This CDR3 is built from 14 residues. CDR3 coding DNA: TGCGCCAGCAGCCCGACCCGAGGTCACACTGAAGCTTTCTTT. The encoded protein is CASSPTRGHTEAFF.

There are a few counts of this clone. The sample carries other DNA sequences with the same CDR3. This rearrangement joins TRBV30 to TRBJ1-2; D not resolved. V lost 1 base and J 4 bases, leaving 4 bases between the germline ends. The CDR3 spans 11 residues. CDR1 and CDR2 from the germline V gene are GTSNPN and SVGIG (reference sequence). The CDR3 DNA sequence: TGTGCCTGGAGTGGCGGCTATGGCTACACCTTC. Its translation is CAWSGGYGYTF.